The text below deals with one T cell receptor beta chain. The antigen is not known. The record originates from a study of identical twins. Regarding the study as a whole: Out-of-frame sharing of TCR alpha in monozygotic twins was underestimated by models. Analyses of zero insertions could, in part, be confounded by invariant MAIT and iNKT cells.

Healthy Caucasians were all of the donors. Template switching supplied a universal primer site; unique molecular identifiers were carried on the cDNA. TCRdb independently ran MiXCR on the 5' RACE reads; one entry per CDR3 protein. Of 350,000 or so distinct CDR3 sequences in the sample, roughly an eighth were seen once. The ends were cut back, 6 bases at V and 3 bases at J, with 8 bases in the middle. Germline-derived CDR1 and CDR2 are MGHRA and YSYEKL. The CDR3 is made up of 13 amino acids. These data were also filed under a second study, of yellow fever vaccine responses in identical twins.

Sequences were obtained from CD8+ T cells sorted from blood. This sequence joins TRBV4-1 and TRBJ1-4; D remains ambiguous. The receptor was derived from a woman between 18 and 29 years old in good health. In DNA, the CDR3 is TGCGCCAGCAGTTGGGGTTCTAATGAAAAACTGTTTTTT. Translated: CASSWGSNEKLFF.